Following are 20 T cell receptor beta chains from one sample sequenced in a study of blood T cell repertoires in COVID-19. Generated by immunoSEQ multiplex PCR, the TCRdb table keeps only in-frame clones and is missing some. Altogether 230,000 or so clones are present, about nine tenths being singletons, with the ten largest covering over 3%. Sequencing was performed on PBMCs or T cells enriched from blood (not recorded which). The receptors were gathered from a woman aged 40-49 years with acute COVID-19.

The rearrangement links TRBV6-5 to TRBJ1-1; a weak D match, TRBD1 (6 bases). This CDR3 is built from 15 residues. Trimming removed 7 bases from V and 1 base from J, with 16 bases in between. Per the germline V gene, CDR1 is MNHEY and CDR2 is SVGAGI. CDR3 nucleotides: TGTGCCAGCATCGACCTGGACAGCTCGAACACTGAAGCTTTCTTT. This encodes CASIDLDSSNTEAFF.

The chain links TRBV5-5 to TRBJ1-2; D is unclear. This CDR3 contains 13 residues. The V end was cut by 1 base, the J end by 3 bases, with 7 bases between. The V gene's germline CDR1 is SGHKS and CDR2 YYEKEE (reference sequence). CDR3 in amino acids: CASSLSGDYGYTF. CDR3 DNA: TGTGCCAGCAGCTTGTCGGGTGACTATGGCTACACCTTC.

This clone has only a few counts. The chain combines TRBV11-2 with TRBJ1-1; possible D gene TRBD1, 5 bases. This CDR3 comprises 14 residues. V dropped 4 bases and J dropped 5 bases, with 14 bases sitting between them. Germline lookup yields CDR1 SGHAT and CDR2 FQNNGV. CDR3 residues: CASSSSGRGTEAFF. CDR3 nucleotides: TGTGCCAGCAGCTCCTCGGGGCGGGGGACTGAAGCTTTCTTT.

The table lists this clone with a few counts. The V call is TRBV6-9, the J call TRBJ1-1; D not resolved. Germline V gene lookup returns CDR1 MNHGY and CDR2 SVAAGI. The V end lost 0 bases, the J end lost 1 base, and 15 bases lay between the germline ends. This CDR3 comprises 17 residues. Written as DNA, the CDR3 is TGTGCCAGCAGTTATTCGAAGAGAAGAAAATCGAACACTGAAGCTTTCTTT. As protein: CASSYSKRRKSNTEAFF.

V and J are TRBV18 and TRBJ1-5; 8 bases are shared with TRBD1. V trimming: 8 bases; J trimming: 6 bases; junction bases outside the gene matches: 6. The CDR3 runs 13 residues. Germline CDR1 reads KGHSH; CDR2 reads LQKENI. This CDR3 is CASRQGMGQPQHF. The CDR3 nucleotides read TGTGCCAGCCGACAGGGGATGGGTCAGCCCCAGCATTTT.

This chain connects TRBV20-1 to TRBJ1-1; D is uncertain. CDR1 is DFQATT and CDR2 is SNEGSKA in the germline V gene (reference sequence). The V gene lost 3 bases and the J gene lost 11 bases, with 10 bases spanning the gap. The CDR3 has 10 residues. This CDR3 is CSARERSAFF. CDR3 DNA sequence: TGCAGTGCTAGGGAGCGGAGCGCTTTCTTT.

The chain couples TRBV30 to TRBJ1-1; D gene unclear. CDR1 and CDR2 from the germline V gene are GTSNPN and SVGIG (reference sequence). The CDR3 contains 15 residues. Trimming removed 0 bases from V and 4 bases from J, with 15 bases in between. DNA of the CDR3: TGTGCCTGGAGTGTACGGTCGGGAGGCATCACTGAAGCTTTCTTT. This encodes CAWSVRSGGITEAFF.

This clone was counted a few times. The J gene is TRBJ1-5, the V gene TRBV10-3; D not resolved. This CDR3 is 14 amino acids long. The germline gives CDR1 ENHRY, CDR2 SYGVKD. V was shortened by 8 bases and J by 2 bases, with 13 bases between the two germline ends. CDR3 residues: CAIGGEAGNQPQHF. The CDR3 DNA is TGTGCCATCGGAGGAGAGGCGGGCAATCAGCCCCAGCATTTT.

The chain uses TRBV5-1 and TRBJ2-2, with 9 bases fitting TRBD1. This CDR3 is 17 amino acids long. Germline lookup yields CDR1 SGHRS and CDR2 YFSETQ. V dropped 0 bases and J dropped 1; count of bases not matched to a gene: 4. CDR3 sequence reads: CASSLETGGVNTGELFF. Here the CDR3 DNA reads TGCGCCAGCAGCTTGGAGACAGGGGGGGTGAACACCGGGGAGCTGTTTTTT.

This chain uses TRBV5-4 with TRBJ1-2, with D possibly being TRBD1 (6 bases). V lost 4 bases, J lost 6 bases, and 19 bases lay in between. This CDR3 comprises 15 residues. The germline V gene has CDR1 SGHNT and CDR2 YYREEE (reference sequence). The CDR3 here is CASSVPRGGEDGYTF. The CDR3 bases are TGTGCCAGCAGCGTGCCCAGGGGAGGGGAGGATGGCTACACCTTC.

The J gene is TRBJ2-2, the V gene TRBV6-5; 7 nucleotides match TRBD1. Looked up from germline, CDR1 is MNHEY and CDR2 is SVGAGI. The CDR3 runs 14 residues. With 6 bases clipped from V and 7 bases from J, the junction kept 8 bases outside the gene matches. In DNA form, the CDR3 reads TGTGCCAGCAGCCCCGGACAGGACGACGGGGAGCTGTTTTTT. This sequence encodes CASSPGQDDGELFF.

V is TRBV5-6 and J is TRBJ2-7, with 10 bases aligning to TRBD1. Per the germline V gene, CDR1 is SGHDT and CDR2 is YYEEEE. There are 14 residues in the CDR3. The J segment lost 5 bases and the V segment lost 3 bases, leaving 5 bases of the junction unmatched. The CDR3 protein is CASSSGTGVHEQYV. CDR3 bases: TGTGCCAGCAGCTCCGGGACAGGGGTCCACGAGCAGTACGTC.

The chain carries TRBV7-9 and TRBJ1-2; 7 positions match TRBD1. The CDR3 is made up of 16 amino acids. Trimming at V came to 2 bases and at J to 1 base, leaving 7 bases not matched to a gene. CDR1 is SEHNR and CDR2 is FQNEAQ in the germline V gene (reference sequence). CDR3 sequence reads: CASSLRQGPDNYGYTF. The CDR3, as DNA: TGTGCCAGCAGCTTAAGACAGGGACCAGATAACTATGGCTACACCTTC. Based on the CDR3 plus reference TRBV7-9 and TRBJ1-2, the full variable domain is DTGVSQNPRHKITKRGQNVTFRCDPISEHNRLYWYRQTLGQGPEFLTYFQNEAQLEKSRLLSDRFSAERPKGSFSTLEIQRTEQGDSAMYLCASSLRQGPDNYGYTFGSGTRLTVV.

The genes are TRBV27 and TRBJ1-2; D call uncertain. The germline V gene has CDR1 MNHEY and CDR2 SMNVEV (reference sequence). The V end lost 2 bases, the J end lost 0 bases, and 4 bases lay between the germline ends. The CDR3 is 13 amino acids. CDR3 sequence reads: CASSLQANYGYTF. The CDR3 coding sequence is TGTGCCAGCAGTTTACAGGCTAACTATGGCTACACCTTC.

The chain joins TRBV20-1 to TRBJ2-5; D is unclear. In germline, CDR1 is DFQATT, CDR2 SNEGSKA (reference sequence). With 2 bases removed from V and 2 bases from J, the gap between germline ends came to 3 bases. This CDR3 is built from 11 residues. CDR3 DNA: TGCAGTGCTAGACAGCAAGAGACCCAGTACTTC. Encoded protein: CSARQQETQYF.

On this clone: The sample carries other DNA sequences with the same CDR3. The chain has TRBV12-3 or TRBV12-4 and TRBJ1-1; D unresolved. This CDR3 comprises 11 residues. V lost 6 bases, J lost 7 bases, and 9 bases lay in between. The CDR3 protein is CASRLGGEAFF. CDR3 coding DNA: TGTGCCAGCAGACTCGGAGGTGAAGCTTTCTTT.

The chain recombines TRBV29-1 with TRBJ2-7; the D gene is possibly TRBD2 (5 bases). Between the trimmed V and J ends, which lost 5 bases and 3 bases, there was a span of 14 bases. Per germline, CDR1 SQVTM and CDR2 ANQGSEA. The CDR3 consists of 13 residues. CDR3 in amino acids: CSVSNGIVYEQYF. CDR3 in DNA: TGCAGCGTTTCGAACGGGATAGTCTACGAGCAGTACTTC.

This clone was seen only once. This chain links TRBV2 with TRBJ2-1, with 7 bases lining up with TRBD1. V lost 6 bases, J lost 7 bases, and 3 bases stayed unmatched. Per germline, CDR1 SNHLY and CDR2 FYNNEI. The CDR3 totals 12 residues. DNA of the CDR3: TGTGCCAGCAGAAACAGGGGTAATGAGCAGTTCTTC. Translating gives CASRNRGNEQFF.

The chain recombines TRBV3-1 (or the pseudogene TRBV3-2) with TRBJ1-2; D gene unclear. The CDR3 has 16 residues. V was clipped by 4 bases and J by 5 bases, with 20 bases between them. Germline loops: CDR1 LGHDT, CDR2 YNNKEL (reference sequence). The CDR3 reads CASSLEPGSYEYGYTF. The CDR3 DNA sequence: TGTGCCAGCAGCCTAGAACCGGGATCGTACGAATATGGCTACACCTTC.

This clone appeared once. The J gene is TRBJ2-1, the V gene TRBV5-6, with 8 positions matching TRBD1. With 4 bases clipped from V and 5 bases from J, the junction kept 8 bases outside the gene matches. This CDR3 spans 15 amino acids. Germline V gene data show CDR1 as SGHDT and CDR2 as YYEEEE. This chain's CDR3 is CASSPDRVRDNEQFF. CDR3 sequence (DNA): TGTGCCAGCAGCCCGGACAGGGTCCGCGACAATGAGCAGTTCTTC.